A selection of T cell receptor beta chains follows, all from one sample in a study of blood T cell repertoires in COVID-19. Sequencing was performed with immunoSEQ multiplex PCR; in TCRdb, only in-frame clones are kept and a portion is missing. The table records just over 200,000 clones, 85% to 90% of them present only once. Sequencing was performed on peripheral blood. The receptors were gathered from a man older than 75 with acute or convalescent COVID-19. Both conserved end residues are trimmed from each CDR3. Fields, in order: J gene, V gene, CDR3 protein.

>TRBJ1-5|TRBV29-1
SVGQGSQPQH
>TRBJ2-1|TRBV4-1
ASSESRTPYNEQF
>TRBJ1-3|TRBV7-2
ASSLNFPRQSGNTIY
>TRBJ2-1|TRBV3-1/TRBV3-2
ASSHPGTPYNEQF
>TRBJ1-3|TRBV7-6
ASSLSRGNTIY
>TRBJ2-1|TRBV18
ASSPRQPTSVNEQF
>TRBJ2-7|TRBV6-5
ASSSLTGGSYEQY
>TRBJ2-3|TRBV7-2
ASSFEHPGTSGSTDTQY
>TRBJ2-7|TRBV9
ASSRLGGGQY
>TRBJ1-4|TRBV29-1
SVVLSGREKLF